This T cell receptor beta chain was documented in a study of blood T cell repertoires in COVID-19. On the study more broadly: COVID-19 samples collected from the United States, Italy and Spain covered acute and convalescent phases. T cells, B-cell-depleted T cells, or PBMCs provided the cDNA or gDNA that served as material.

The CDR3 is 12 residues long. V lost 2 bases and J lost 2, with 3 bases in between. Per the study methods: Reference gene primer amplification gave nucleated cell count estimates. Libraries were prepared by immunoSEQ multiplex PCR; TCRdb keeps only in-frame clonotypes and omits some of them. D and trimming were read from the DNA, whereas the V and J calls and clone size are those reported in that table. The table has roughly 100,000 clones, more than 85% seen once; the top ten hold 6.2%. This clone has a handful of counts. The sequence came from a human donor in a cohort sampled during active COVID-19. Sequencing input: peripheral blood. The chain employs TRBV12-3 or TRBV12-4 and TRBJ1-1; no definite D call. The CDR3 bases are TGTGCCAGCAGTTTACAAAACACTGAAGCTTTCTTT. This encodes CASSLQNTEAFF.